This T cell receptor (beta chain) was obtained from a study of identical twins. TCRdb fed the 5' RACE reads into MiXCR, producing one record per CDR3 protein. The sample yields about 530,000 distinct CDR3 sequences, about 16% seen once. Germline lookup yields CDR1 SGHVS and CDR2 FNYEAQ. The CDR3 spans 16 residues. The trim removed 5 bases at V and 2 bases at J, leaving 5 bases unmatched. This sample also belongs to another study, concerning yellow fever vaccine responses in identical twins.

The rearrangement uses TRBV7-6 and TRBJ2-1; 11 nucleotides line up with TRBD1. The sample comprised CD4+ T cells sorted from blood. The receptor was isolated from a young woman in good health. The CDR3 DNA reads as TGTGCCAGCAGCCGACGGACAGGGGGCGCCTACAATGAGCAGTTCTTC. Its translation is CASSRRTGGAYNEQFF.